The 12 T cell receptor beta chains below all came from one sample that was sequenced in a study of Graves' ophthalmopathy and Graves' hyperthyroidism (dated by TCRdb to 2016 to 2019). Sequencer: Illumina HiSeq 2000. TCR beta CDR3 regions were amplified from RNA transcripts for repertoire sequencing. The first round of RT-PCR was done with HTBI primers and the Qiagen OneStep RT-PCR kit, and was followed by a second round of multiplex PCR, then size selection and purification. The raw public reads went through TCRdb reprocessing: fastp at Q25, MiXCR clone calling, in-frame beta chains kept. Here each entry gathers all rows of one CDR3 protein and keeps the most common genes and DNA. The sample table holds fewer than 250,000 distinct CDR3 sequences, of which just under 30% were seen once. About 8.2% of the sample goes to the ten largest clones. The sequencing input was peripheral blood. The receptors here all came from a man in his fifties with Graves' ophthalmopathy. Donor details come from another sample of the same person, matched by shared clones.

The chain uses TRBV12-3 or TRBV12-4 and TRBJ1-1; TRBD1 matches at 7 bases. V lost 7 bases, J lost 1 base, and 6 bases stayed unmatched. The CDR3 runs to 14 residues. The CDR3 reads CASNREGANTEAFF. CDR3 in DNA: TGTGCCAGCAACAGGGAGGGGGCGAACACTGAAGCTTTCTTT.

This clonotype was observed at least ten times. The V gene is TRBV6-5, the J gene TRBJ1-5; D unclear. Germline-derived CDR1 and CDR2 are MNHEY and SVGAGI. Trimming pared 2 bases from V and 3 bases from J, leaving 11 bases between. The CDR3 is made up of 15 amino acids. The CDR3 reads CASSYGLVNNQPQHF. CDR3 nucleotides: TGTGCCAGCAGTTACGGGTTAGTAAACAATCAGCCCCAGCATTTT.

This clonotype was counted ten times or more. V gene TRBV27 combines with J gene TRBJ2-7; no firm D call. Germline CDR1 reads MNHEY; CDR2 reads SMNVEV (reference sequence). Trimming removed 6 bases at V and 3 bases at J, with 18 bases between. This CDR3 comprises 15 residues. The CDR3 coding sequence is TGTGCCAGCAGCTCTCTGTTGGCGTCCGGCTACGAGCAGTACTTC. It codes for CASSSLLASGYEQYF.

This clonotype came up many times. The chain links TRBV9 to TRBJ1-3; 8 positions match TRBD1. In germline, CDR1 is SGDLS, CDR2 YYNGEE. The CDR3 length is 18 residues. Unmatched junction bases numbered 12, after V lost 4 bases and J lost 0 bases. The CDR3 nucleotides are TGTGCCAGCAGCTTCTTGCCGGGACAGGTCGACTCTGGAAACACCATATATTTT. It translates to CASSFLPGQVDSGNTIYF.

This clonotype was detected many times. CDR3: CSVSRDSLLTGELFF. For the CDR3, the DNA is TGCAGCGTTTCCAGGGACAGCCTTCTCACCGGGGAGCTGTTTTTT. The rearrangement uses TRBV29-1 and TRBJ2-2; 7 positions match TRBD1. J lost 4 bases, V lost 5 bases, and 10 bases had no gene match. From germline, CDR1 is SQVTM and CDR2 ANQGSEA. The CDR3 is 15 amino acids.

This clonotype was picked up many times. The genes are TRBV19 and TRBJ2-5; D may be TRBD1 or TRBD2 (6 bases each). The CDR3 runs to 14 residues. Trimming stripped 4 bases from V and 5 bases from J, with 14 bases between. CDR1 is LNHDA, CDR2 SQIVND, per germline (reference sequence). The CDR3: CASSKGGGRETQYF. The CDR3 bases are TGTGCCAGTAGTAAGGGGGGCGGGCGCGAGACCCAGTACTTC.

This clonotype showed up many times. V and J are TRBV6-9 and TRBJ1-6; 7 positions agree with TRBD1. Germline loops: CDR1 MNHGY, CDR2 SVAAGI. J was trimmed by 0 bases and V by 3 bases; bases with no gene match: 11. The CDR3 extends over 19 amino acids. The CDR3 protein is CASSYSNPDRSSYNSPLHF. The DNA for the CDR3 is TGTGCCAGCAGTTACTCGAATCCGGACAGGTCCTCCTATAATTCACCCCTCCACTTT.

There are many counts of this clonotype. The V gene is TRBV7-2, the J gene TRBJ1-5; possible D gene TRBD1, 6 bases. V dropped 1 base and J dropped 2 bases, with 9 bases sitting between them. Germline loops: CDR1 SGHTA, CDR2 FQGNSA. This CDR3 comprises 15 residues. CDR3 residues: CASSLDREGNQPQHF. The CDR3 DNA reads TGTGCCAGCAGCTTAGACAGGGAGGGCAATCAGCCCCAGCATTTT.

This clonotype came up many times. The chain uses TRBV5-1 and TRBJ2-2; TRBD1 agrees at 8 bases. After removal of 4 bases from V and 1 base from J, the junction contained 3 bases not matched to a gene. Germline CDR1 and CDR2: SGHRS and YFSETQ. The length of the CDR3 is 15 residues. The CDR3, as DNA: TGCGCCAGCAGCACGGGACAGGTGAACACCGGGGAGCTGTTTTTT. Its protein product is CASSTGQVNTGELFF.

V and J are TRBV30 and TRBJ1-2; 7 bases agree with TRBD1. The V gene's germline CDR1 is GTSNPN and CDR2 SVGIG (reference sequence). V lost 6 bases to trimming and J lost 6 bases; unmatched junction nucleotides: 10. The CDR3 is 13 residues long. CDR3 amino acids: CACPTGMGHGYTF. CDR3 bases: TGTGCCTGCCCGACAGGGATGGGCCATGGCTACACCTTC.

Many counts were recorded for this clonotype. J is TRBJ2-3 and V is TRBV3-1; TRBD2 aligns across 8 bases. The germline gives CDR1 LGHDT, CDR2 YNNKEL (reference sequence). The CDR3 runs 15 residues. V shed 4 bases, J shed 0 bases, and the junction held 3 bases outside the gene matches. The DNA of the CDR3 is TGTGCCAGCAGCCTCACTAGCGGAAGCACAGATACGCAGTATTTT. Translated: CASSLTSGSTDTQYF.

This clonotype was observed at least ten times. The chain couples TRBV7-2 to TRBJ2-5; a weak D match, TRBD2 (6 bases). From germline, CDR1 is SGHTA and CDR2 FQGNSA. This CDR3 has 15 amino acids. Trimming shortened V by 7 bases and J by 2 bases, and 17 bases separated the two germline ends. CDR3 in amino acids: CASNRGGNPQETQYF. The CDR3 DNA reads as TGTGCCAGCAACCGAGGCGGGAATCCACAAGAGACCCAGTACTTC.